Following are 11 T cell receptor beta chains from one sample sequenced in a study of blood T cell repertoires in COVID-19. The repertoire was sequenced with immunoSEQ multiplex PCR; TCRdb's copy has only in-frame clones and lacks some. The data contain 150,000 or so clones, just under 85% of them seen just once; the ten biggest clones take up around 3%. The sequenced material came from peripheral blood. These receptors all come from a woman aged 80 or over with acute or convalescent COVID-19.

The gene calls are TRBV4-3 and TRBJ2-7, with D tentatively TRBD2 (6 bases). Germline loops: CDR1 LGHNA, CDR2 YSLEER. V shed 0 bases and J shed 1 base, with 10 bases lying between them. The CDR3 totals 15 residues. CDR3 nucleotides: TGCGCCAGCAGCCAAGATCCGGGGACTTCCTACGAGCAGTACTTC. Translating it yields CASSQDPGTSYEQYF.

The chain recombines TRBV6-6 with TRBJ1-4; D is perhaps TRBD1 (6 bases). The CDR3 length is 14 residues. V shed 4 bases and J shed 5 bases, with 11 bases lying between them. Germline V lookup: CDR1 MNHNY, CDR2 SVGAGI (reference sequence). CDR3 coding DNA: TGTGCCAGCAGTTCGGACAGACTCAATGAAAAACTGTTTTTT. Amino acids: CASSSDRLNEKLFF.

This clone was counted between two and nine times. The V and J genes are TRBV7-2 and TRBJ2-7; D might be TRBD2 (5 bases). The germline gives CDR1 SGHTA, CDR2 FQGNSA. CDR3 length: 16 residues. Trimming left V 0 bases short and J 3 bases short, with 15 bases between. CDR3 DNA sequence: TGTGCCAGCAGCTTAGCAGGAGGTGGGCAGGTCTACGAGCAGTACTTC. Its translation: CASSLAGGGQVYEQYF.

The rearrangement joins TRBV9 to TRBJ1-2, with 8 bases fitting TRBD1. CDR3 length: 14 amino acids. Losses at the gene ends were 4 bases for V and 5 bases for J; bases not matched to a gene: 7. CDR1 SGDLS and CDR2 YYNGEE come from the germline V gene. CDR3 coding DNA: TGTGCCAGCAGCCCCTCCACAGGGGGGTATGGCTACACCTTC. Protein product: CASSPSTGGYGYTF.

This rearrangement joins TRBV15 to TRBJ2-1; 9 bases are shared with TRBD2. Trimming removed 10 bases from V and 4 bases from J; junction bases left unmatched: 5. Germline assignment: CDR1 LNHNV and CDR2 YYDKDF (reference sequence). The CDR3 has 13 residues. This CDR3 reads CAIWAGGYNEQFF. CDR3 bases: TGTGCCATTTGGGCGGGGGGGTACAATGAGCAGTTCTTC.

This clone has just one count. The chain recombines TRBV7-2 with TRBJ2-3; possibly TRBD1 for D (5 bases). Deletions cut 2 bases from V and 4 bases from J, with 13 bases between. CDR1 is SGHTA, CDR2 FQGNSA, per germline. The CDR3 is 15 amino acids. In nucleotides, the CDR3 is TGTGCCAGCAGCTTAAGGGTCAGGGCGGCAGATACGCAGTATTTT. Its translation: CASSLRVRAADTQYF.

The rearrangement uses TRBV12-3 or TRBV12-4 and TRBJ1-3; 9 bases align to TRBD1. The CDR3 has 13 residues. V shed 6 bases, J shed 4 bases, and the junction held 1 base outside the gene matches. DNA of the CDR3: TGTGCCAGCAGGGGGACAGGGGGAAACACCATATATTTT. It specifies CASRGTGGNTIYF.

The V and J genes are TRBV5-4 and TRBJ2-1; weak D call: TRBD2 (5 bases). V gave up 4 bases and J gave up 1 base, with 12 bases separating them. The length of the CDR3 is 15 residues. Per the germline V gene, CDR1 is SGHNT and CDR2 is YYREEE (reference sequence). The CDR3 nucleotides are TGTGCCAGCAGCGTAACTAGTAATTCCTACAATGAGCAGTTCTTC. This translates into CASSVTSNSYNEQFF. The full variable domain, its missing parts supplied by reference TRBV5-4 and TRBJ2-1, is ETGVTQSPTHLIKTRGQQVTLRCSSQSGHNTVSWYQQALGQGPQFIFQYYREEENGRGNFPPRFSGLQFPNYSSELNVNALELDDSALYLCASSVTSNSYNEQFFGPGTRLTVL.

The chain links TRBV9 to TRBJ1-1; 7 bases fit TRBD1. The CDR3 length is 15 residues. Germline lookup yields CDR1 SGDLS and CDR2 YYNGEE. Trimming cost V 3 bases and J 2 bases; bases outside gene matches: 7. CDR3 sequence (DNA): TGTGCCAGCAGCGGGATCCAGGGGGTAAACACTGAAGCTTTCTTT. Amino acid sequence: CASSGIQGVNTEAFF.

The chain has TRBV19 and TRBJ2-7; TRBD1 matches 10 bases. V dropped 6 bases and J dropped 0; count of bases not matched to a gene: 5. There are 15 residues in the CDR3. The V gene's germline CDR1 is LNHDA and CDR2 SQIVND (reference sequence). The CDR3 region has the DNA TGTGCCAGTAGCGAGGGACAGGGGAACTCCTACGAGCAGTACTTC. Translated: CASSEGQGNSYEQYF.

This chain uses TRBV6-1 with TRBJ2-7; the match to TRBD1 covers 8 bases. The CDR3 loop spans 15 amino acids. Unmatched junction bases numbered 4, after V lost 3 bases and J lost 0 bases. The germline V gene encodes CDR1 MNHNS and CDR2 SASEGT. CDR3 sequence: CASSEDRVSSYEQYF. In DNA form, the CDR3 reads TGTGCCAGCAGTGAGGACAGGGTCAGCTCCTACGAGCAGTACTTC.